This T cell receptor (beta chain) is from a study of T cell repertoires in cytomegalovirus infection (dated by TCRdb to the late 2010s). Regarding the complete study: Because public TCR beta signatures pointed to carriage of CMV infection together with the matching HLA type, the HLA type of each donor mattered for the analysis.

Ten or more counts support this clonotype. Its antigen remains unidentified. Nothing much larger sits one base from this clone, and base qualities are not available. This sample was sequenced with an Illumina HiSeq 1500. TCRdb reran the public reads through fastp at Q25 and MiXCR, keeping productive beta chains. Every entry covers one CDR3 protein and lists the most common genes and DNA from its rows. The sample table shows nearly 650,000 distinct CDR3 sequences, and 24% are seen once. The ten largest clones add up to 8% of the sample. The V end loses 2 bases and the J end loses 3 bases, and a stretch of 14 bases separates them. From cysteine to valine, the CDR3 is 15 amino acids long. The CDR3 DNA has 45 bases and is translated from base 1. CDR1 and CDR2 are drawn from the germline V gene (reference sequence): SGHAT, FQDESV. Summary of the overall study and its limitations: Carriers of CMV infection plus the relevant HLA type were discriminated by the cumulative frequency of public TCR beta family members in the study cohort and in an independent 352-donor cohort. In the ex vivo response, HLA-C-restricted CMV-specific TCR beta clonotypes were dominant, and in two of eight donors the single most frequent clonotype came from this HLA-C-restricted group.

This chain is built from TRBV11-1 and TRBJ2-7; the D gene is perhaps TRBD1, from 6 matching bases. Sequenced input: CD8+ T cells from PBMCs. The sequence came from a human donor in good health (CMV status not recorded). Some clones in this sample may be carry-over from other donors' samples. The CDR3 reads as follows: CASSLIGTSFYEQYV. The nucleotide sequence reads TGTGCCAGCAGCTTAATAGGGACATCTTTCTACGAGCAGTACGTC.